This T cell receptor (beta chain) is drawn from a study of blood T cell repertoires in COVID-19. Across the whole study: PBMCs, B-cell-depleted T cells, or T cells were the source of the cDNA or gDNA that made up the material.

The CDR3 has 15 residues. Germline assignment: CDR1 LGHDT and CDR2 YNNKEL (reference sequence). The V and J ends lost 1 base and 3 bases, in that order; junction bases with no gene match: 3. Under the authors' procedure: It was from reference gene primer amplification that nucleated cell counts were estimated. Sequencing used immunoSEQ multiplex PCR; TCRdb keeps in-frame clones, though not all of them. V and J calls and clone size are given by that table; D and trimming were obtained from the DNA. Of hundreds of thousands of clones listed, about 88% are singletons. This receptor was identified in a woman aged 45-65 years who had recovered from COVID-19. The chain joins TRBV3-1 (or the pseudogene TRBV3-2) to TRBJ1-1; TRBD1 matches at 9 bases. Sequenced: PBMCs or T cells enriched from blood (not recorded which). DNA of the CDR3: TGTGCCAGCAGCCAAGGGGGACAGGGTCACACTGAAGCTTTCTTT. This codes for CASSQGGQGHTEAFF.